The present TCR beta chain was sequenced within a study of T cells in Graves' hyperthyroidism and ophthalmopathy. Study results and caveats: Blood samples included most of the expanded thyroid clonotypes exceeding 0.001.

There were TCR beta CDR3 regions amplified from RNA transcripts. HTBI primers were the set used in a first-round RT-PCR of the TCR CDR3. TCRdb analysed the multiplex PCR reads with MiXCR anew, one entry per CDR3 protein. The sample holds about 500,000 distinct CDR3 sequences, around 15% seen once. Uncontrolled infection, other autoimmune disease, pregnancy and lactation each barred patients from inclusion. The PBMCs were taken from around 10 ml of fresh peripheral blood. This CDR3 region has 15 residues. After removal of 4 bases from V and 5 bases from J, the junction contained 7 bases not matched to a gene. Germline V gene sequence: CDR1 LGHDT, CDR2 YNNKEL (reference sequence). This clonotype was seen repeatedly, ten times or more. Antigen: not known.

This clonotype was sampled from a woman in her 30s with Graves' ophthalmopathy. The sample consisted of blood. The chain couples TRBV3-1 to TRBJ1-4; 7 nucleotides match TRBD1. CDR3 in DNA: TGTGCCAGCAGCCCGAGGGGGCAGGGAAATGAAAAACTGTTTTTT. It is translated as CASSPRGQGNEKLFF. The complete variable domain, with remaining parts taken from reference TRBV3-1 and TRBJ1-4, reads DTAVSQTPKYLVTQMGNDKSIKCEQNLGHDTMYWYKQDSKKFLKIMFSYNNKELIINETVPNRFSPKSPDKAHLNLHINSLELGDSAVYFCASSPRGQGNEKLFFGSGTQLSVL.